This TCR beta chain originates from a study of blood T cells in healthy people across ages (dated by TCRdb to about 2015). With regard to the full study: In model experiments, template switching captured roughly one uniquely barcoded TCR beta cDNA molecule for every two T cells. Using deep sequencing normalized with unique cDNA molecular identifiers, the study measured how TCR beta repertoire diversity changes with age. To avoid experimental bias, donors of different ages were distributed randomly across sequencing lanes. Using the same blood draw, the study looked at two additional independent replicas of 1 million unique cDNA reads for two donors, one aged 18 to 30 and the other aged 80 or older. The donors were divided into four age groups: young (average around 17 years), middle-aged (around 41), aged (about 60) and long-lived (about 84).

Note on this clonotype: Its antigen has not been determined. Base qualities are missing; no much larger clone stands one base away.

The CDR3 starts with the cysteine, ends with the phenylalanine, and has 15 residues. Only CDR3 DNA remains: 45 bases, in frame from the first base. The germline V gene yields SGHTA for CDR1 and FQGNSA for CDR2. Trimming at the junction amounts to 5 bases on V and 6 bases on J, and the germline ends lie 16 bases apart. Libraries were made using 5' RACE. Sequencing relied on an Illumina HiSeq 2500. A second PCR of roughly 7 to 12 cycles was run with a J-beta primer mix and a sample-barcoded 5' primer. A unique molecular identifier was introduced onto each TCR beta cDNA molecule by a template-switch 5' adaptor carrying 12 random nucleotides. Each sample yielded at least 2.5 million CDR3-containing paired-end reads. All of the RNA was converted into first-strand cDNA using the Mint cDNA synthesis kit, with a TRBC-specific oligonucleotide serving as the primer. Following uracil-DNA glycosylase treatment, all cDNA underwent a first 18-cycle PCR with the universal primers M1SS and BC2_uni_R. The source study handled its data this way. For normalization, 1 million high-quality reads were randomly selected from each sample, with every read carrying a distinct molecular identifier. Reads with shared molecular identifiers were discarded instead of being binned into consensus sequences. MiTCR, run with a Q25 quality threshold and the strictest error-elimination algorithm, handled CDR3 identification, clonotype clustering and error correction. A nonparametric unseen species model with Euler transformation was used to estimate a lower bound on total TCR beta diversity. TCRdb reran the public reads through fastp at Q25 and MiXCR, keeping productive beta chains. Records with the same CDR3 protein are collapsed into one entry carrying the most frequent genes and DNA. TCRdb assigned the V and J calls; the authors' analysis was not used. This sample holds approximately 820,000 distinct CDR3 sequences; 40% to 50% were observed only once. Together, the top ten hold approximately 20% of the sample.

The paper as a whole reports these results and caveats: The long-lived group showed more naive CD4+ T cells, fewer expanded clones and increased TCR diversity than the aged group, suggesting age selection. Donor CMV infection status was unknown, potentially confounding age-related changes in expanded clonotypes. There was a strong correlation between observed TCR beta diversity and the percentage of naive T cells measured by flow cytometry. Observed TCR beta diversity per million T cells fell roughly linearly with age, and a significant reduction was already apparent by age about 36. Conclusive comparison of naive and antigen-experienced compartments was prevented by the profiling of bulk unsorted PBMCs. Estimates of total diversity from one million sequenced T cells were regarded as lower bounds and underestimates.

The donors were about 40 Caucasian individuals from Russia, aged about 6 to 100 years, who were systemically healthy. Roughly 11 milliliters of peripheral blood were drawn from each donor into EDTA-treated Vacutainer tubes. Ficoll-Paque density-gradient centrifugation was used to isolate PBMCs, with at least 6.5 million per sample. Total RNA was extracted from PBMCs with Trizol reagent, with at least 6 micrograms obtained per sample. Naive CD45RAhigh/CD27high T cell percentages were measured by flow cytometry on a PBMC aliquot from every donor. The V and J genes are TRBV7-2 and TRBJ2-2; the D gene cannot be named for sure. The receptor was isolated from a man between 60 and 75 years old in good health. The sample was blood. This receptor has the CDR3 CASSQAPFGSGELFF. The nucleotide sequence reads TGTGCCAGCAGCCAAGCACCGTTTGGGTCCGGGGAGCTGTTTTTT.